Shown below are 28 T cell receptor beta chains from a single sample sequenced in a study of identifying expanded T cells in peripheral blood. Data came from immunoSEQ multiplex PCR; TCRdb stores just in-frame clones and leaves some out. The sample has 95,000 to 100,000 clones; 70% to 90% are singletons. Sample: blood. These receptors were obtained from a person aged 18-70 years in good health.

The rearrangement joins TRBV5-6 to TRBJ2-3; 10 nucleotides line up with TRBD2. V lost 2 bases and J lost 2; bases outside the gene matches: 2. The CDR3 contains 15 residues. In germline, CDR1 is SGHDT, CDR2 YYEEEE. The DNA for the CDR3 is TGTGCCAGCAGCTTAGCGGGGGGGGCCACAGATACGCAGTATTTT. It encodes CASSLAGGATDTQYF.

This chain joins TRBV7-8 and TRBJ1-2, with 10 bases identical to TRBD1. V shed 6 bases, J shed 8 bases, and the junction held 12 bases outside the gene matches. The CDR3 consists of 15 residues. The V gene's germline CDR1 is SGHVS and CDR2 FQNEAQ. Here the CDR3 reads CASSQGTTGGRGYTF. The CDR3 region has the DNA TGTGCCAGCAGTCAAGGGACGACAGGGGGCCGGGGCTACACCTTC. Filled out from reference TRBV7-8 and TRBJ1-2, the complete variable domain reads GAGVSQSPRYKVAKRGQDVALRCDPISGHVSLFWYQQALGQGPEFLTYFQNEAQLDKSGLPSDRFFAERPEGSVSTLKIQRTQQEDSAVYLCASSQGTTGGRGYTFGSGTRLTVV.

This clone has only one observation. The chain has TRBV28 and TRBJ2-1; tentatively, D is TRBD2 (6 bases). The CDR3 length is 13 residues. Germline loops: CDR1 MDHEN, CDR2 SYDVKM. V was clipped by 8 bases and J by 1 base, with 9 bases between them. CDR3 amino acids: CASGGFSYNEQFF. The CDR3 DNA follows: TGTGCCAGCGGAGGGTTTTCCTACAATGAGCAGTTCTTC.

The CDR3 region is CASSRFGGDEQFF. CDR3 sequence (DNA): TGTGCCAGCAGCCGCTTTGGGGGCGATGAGCAGTTCTTC. The chain uses TRBV11-3 and TRBJ2-1; possible D gene TRBD1, 6 bases. V lost 5 bases and J lost 8, with 13 bases in between. The CDR3 sequence is 13 residues long. The germline CDR1 and CDR2 sequences are SGHNT and YENEEA.

The chain has TRBV7-8 and TRBJ2-2; D is unclear. CDR3 size: 15 residues. Trimming left V 2 bases short and J 7 bases short, with 14 bases between. Germline CDR1 SGHVS, CDR2 FQNEAQ. The DNA for the CDR3 is TGTGCCAGCAGCTTAAGGCTCGTACAAGGCGGGGAGCTGTTTTTT. This encodes CASSLRLVQGGELFF.

V and J are TRBV5-1 and TRBJ2-3, with 7 bases identical to TRBD2. The CDR3 loop spans 15 amino acids. CDR1 and CDR2 from the germline V gene are SGHRS and YFSETQ. Trimming took 6 bases from V and 0 from J; bases not matched to a gene: 7. CDR3 sequence: CASTPAGVSTDTQYF. CDR3 DNA sequence: TGCGCCAGCACCCCGGCGGGGGTTAGCACAGATACGCAGTATTTT.

The genes are TRBV6-5 and TRBJ2-2; D remains unclear. CDR3 length equals 12 residues. With 3 bases removed from V and 3 bases from J, the gap between germline ends came to 2 bases. The germline gives CDR1 MNHEY, CDR2 SVGAGI. The CDR3 DNA sequence: TGTGCCAGCAGTTATTACACCGGGGAGCTGTTTTTT. As protein: CASSYYTGELFF.

The chain uses TRBV7-8 and TRBJ1-1; D perhaps matches TRBD1 (5 bases). The CDR3 runs 15 residues. Germline values: CDR1 SGHVS, CDR2 FQNEAQ. The V and J ends lost 0 bases and 8 bases respectively, with 16 bases between them. Here the CDR3 reads CASSLAGLGGAEAFF. The CDR3 bases are TGTGCCAGCAGCTTAGCGGGATTGGGGGGTGCCGAAGCTTTCTTT.

The rearrangement uses TRBV15 and TRBJ1-1; D may be TRBD1 (5 bases). This CDR3 has 14 residues. Germline CDR1 LNHNV, CDR2 YYDKDF (reference sequence). Trimming took 7 bases from V and 1 from J, leaving 13 bases between them. CDR3 loop: CATKTGLQNTEAFF. The CDR3 nucleotides are TGTGCCACCAAAACGGGACTCCAGAACACTGAAGCTTTCTTT.

This clone was observed once. The chain couples TRBV28 to TRBJ1-4, with 10 positions matching TRBD1. The germline gives CDR1 MDHEN, CDR2 SYDVKM. V dropped 5 bases and J dropped 6; count of bases not matched to a gene: 6. This CDR3 contains 15 residues. The CDR3 nucleotides read TGTGCCAGCAGTCCCAGGACAGGGGGTCATGAAAAACTGTTTTTT. It is translated as CASSPRTGGHEKLFF.

The chain links TRBV11-2 to TRBJ2-7, with 9 nucleotides matching TRBD1. There are 17 residues in the CDR3. The V gene's germline CDR1 is SGHAT and CDR2 FQNNGV. With V trimmed by 1 base and J by 1 base, 8 bases remained unmatched. CDR3 sequence: CASSLGATGTGSYEQYF. The CDR3, as DNA: TGTGCCAGCAGCTTAGGGGCCACCGGGACAGGGTCCTACGAGCAGTACTTC.

The rearrangement links TRBV6-6 to TRBJ1-2; perhaps TRBD1 as D (5 bases). CDR3 length: 12 amino acids. V lost 7 bases, J lost 8 bases, and 14 bases lay in between. The germline gives CDR1 MNHNY, CDR2 SVGAGI (reference sequence). DNA of the CDR3: TGTGCCAGCAAGAGGCAGGGCGGGGGCTACACCTTC. It encodes CASKRQGGGYTF.

This chain uses TRBV28 with TRBJ1-2; D call uncertain. The CDR3 is 16 residues long. V was trimmed by 1 base and J by 2 bases, leaving 14 bases between them. Germline CDR1 is MDHEN and CDR2 is SYDVKM. This chain's CDR3 is CASSLSGRAANYGYTF. The CDR3 bases are TGTGCCAGCAGTTTATCGGGTAGGGCAGCAAACTATGGCTACACCTTC.

V usage is TRBV27 and J usage is TRBJ2-7, with 10 bases identical to TRBD1. Trimming took 2 bases from V and 5 from J; bases not matched to a gene: 3. The CDR3 consists of 14 residues. Germline loops: CDR1 MNHEY, CDR2 SMNVEV (reference sequence). In DNA form, the CDR3 reads TGTGCCAGCAGTTTAAGGACAGGGGGGGACGAGCAGTACTTC. It is translated as CASSLRTGGDEQYF.

The V and J genes are TRBV2 and TRBJ2-2; unclear D gene. Trimming cost V 4 bases and J 0 bases, with 3 bases left between them. CDR1 is SNHLY and CDR2 is FYNNEI in the germline V gene. The CDR3 has 13 residues. CDR3 DNA: TGTGCCAGCAGTGCAGCGAACACCGGGGAGCTGTTTTTT. Residues: CASSAANTGELFF.

This chain joins TRBV19 and TRBJ1-2; D perhaps matches TRBD1 (6 bases). The CDR3 extends over 16 amino acids. The germline V and J ends were trimmed by 4 bases and 3 bases, with 18 bases remaining between them. Germline V lookup: CDR1 LNHDA, CDR2 SQIVND (reference sequence). The CDR3 is CASSKPRDIGDYGYTF. The CDR3 DNA is TGTGCCAGTAGTAAGCCCCGGGACATCGGGGACTATGGCTACACCTTC.

V usage is TRBV5-6 and J usage is TRBJ2-7; 8 nucleotides align to TRBD2. Germline CDR1 is SGHDT and CDR2 is YYEEEE. V was clipped by 4 bases and J by 4 bases; unmatched bases: 10. CDR3 length equals 15 residues. The CDR3 nucleotides are TGTGCCAGCAGCCGGAGCGGGGGAGGTTGGTACGAGCAGTACTTC. Translation gives CASSRSGGGWYEQYF.

The chain links TRBV4-3 to TRBJ2-2; a weak D match, TRBD2 (5 bases). Germline V gene lookup returns CDR1 LGHNA and CDR2 YSLEER. The CDR3 totals 17 residues. The V end lost 1 base, the J end lost 4 bases, and 16 bases lay between the germline ends. The CDR3 reads CASSQGVWPGGTGELFF. The CDR3, as DNA: TGCGCCAGCAGCCAAGGGGTGTGGCCAGGAGGCACCGGGGAGCTGTTTTTT.

This chain uses TRBV28 with TRBJ2-7, with TRBD1 identical over 9 bases. The CDR3 sequence is 15 residues long. V trimming: 2 bases; J trimming: 2 bases; junction bases outside the gene matches: 4. Germline values: CDR1 MDHEN, CDR2 SYDVKM. CDR3 in DNA: TGTGCCAGCAGTTTAGTCCGGACAGGGGCCTACGAGCAGTACTTC. Its protein product is CASSLVRTGAYEQYF.

The chain carries TRBV7-9 and TRBJ2-1, with 7 nucleotides matching TRBD1. Germline V gives CDR1 SEHNR, CDR2 FQNEAQ (reference sequence). The CDR3 is made up of 15 amino acids. V shed 5 bases and J 10 bases; nucleotides not matched to a gene: 14. CDR3 sequence reads: CASSTPVRGPGEQFF. The CDR3 DNA sequence: TGTGCCAGCAGCACCCCGGTTAGGGGGCCGGGGGAGCAGTTCTTC.

This chain uses TRBV7-9 with TRBJ1-6; no clear D gene. The germline V gene encodes CDR1 SEHNR and CDR2 FQNEAQ (reference sequence). CDR3 size: 13 residues. The V gene lost 5 bases and the J gene lost 5 bases, with 7 bases spanning the gap. The CDR3 sequence is CASSRADNSPLHF. CDR3 coding DNA: TGTGCCAGCAGCCGGGCGGATAATTCACCCCTCCACTTT. Based on the CDR3 plus reference TRBV7-9 and TRBJ1-6, the full variable domain is DTGVSQNPRHKITKRGQNVTFRCDPISEHNRLYWYRQTLGQGPEFLTYFQNEAQLEKSRLLSDRFSAERPKGSFSTLEIQRTEQGDSAMYLCASSRADNSPLHFGNGTRLTVT.

This chain links TRBV7-2 with TRBJ2-3, with 8 bases matching TRBD2. Germline V gives CDR1 SGHTA, CDR2 FQGNSA. V was pared by 5 bases and J by 2 bases, with 15 bases of the junction left unmatched. This CDR3 has 18 residues. For the CDR3, the DNA is TGTGCCAGCAGCCTCCGGGGCCCACTAGCGGAGAACACAGATACGCAGTATTTT. Protein: CASSLRGPLAENTDTQYF. The variable domain in full, completed from reference TRBV7-2 and TRBJ2-3, reads GAGVSQSPSNKVTEKGKDVELRCDPISGHTALYWYRQSLGQGLEFLIYFQGNSAPDKSGLPSDRFSAERTGGSVSTLTIQRTQQEDSAVYLCASSLRGPLAENTDTQYFGPGTRLTVL.

The CDR3: CASRQRDRGPGELFF. The CDR3 nucleotides are TGTGCCAGCAGACAGCGGGACAGGGGGCCGGGGGAGCTGTTTTTT. The chain has TRBV7-9 and TRBJ2-2; 12 nucleotides line up with TRBD1. J gave up 8 bases and V 6 bases, and 7 bases lay outside the gene matches. Germline V gives CDR1 SEHNR, CDR2 FQNEAQ (reference sequence). The CDR3 has 15 amino acids.

The J gene is TRBJ1-2, the V gene TRBV19; D call uncertain. V lost 5 bases to trimming and J lost 3 bases, with 10 bases between them. CDR3 length equals 13 residues. The germline gives CDR1 LNHDA, CDR2 SQIVND (reference sequence). The chain's CDR3 is CASSESPYYGYTF. The CDR3 DNA reads TGTGCCAGTAGTGAGAGCCCATACTATGGCTACACCTTC.

The genes are TRBV11-1 and TRBJ1-2, with a tentative D call TRBD1 (6 bases). CDR3 length: 13 residues. The germline V gene encodes CDR1 SGHAT and CDR2 FQDESV (reference sequence). With 1 base removed from V and 5 bases from J, the gap between germline ends came to 8 bases. CDR3: CASSLGQEYGYTF. CDR3 nucleotide sequence: TGTGCCAGCAGCTTAGGACAGGAATATGGCTACACCTTC. The full variable domain, its missing parts supplied by reference TRBV11-1 and TRBJ1-2, is EAEVAQSPRYKITEKSQAVAFWCDPISGHATLYWYRQILGQGPELLVQFQDESVVDDSQLPKDRFSAERLKGVDSTLKIQPAELGDSAMYLCASSLGQEYGYTFGSGTRLTVV.

The chain has TRBV10-3 and TRBJ2-6, with D unclear. V was shortened by 3 bases and J by 4 bases, with 7 bases between the two germline ends. The CDR3 extends over 14 amino acids. The germline V gene encodes CDR1 ENHRY and CDR2 SYGVKD. The CDR3 bases are TGTGCCATCAGTGATGGCCCGGGGGCCAACGTCCTGACTTTC. Protein product: CAISDGPGANVLTF.

Only one count was recorded for this clone. The CDR3 here is CASSEARDIKAFF. The DNA for the CDR3 is TGTGCCAGCAGTGAAGCGCGGGATATTAAGGCTTTCTTT. The chain carries TRBV2 and TRBJ1-1, with no clear D. Germline V gene sequence: CDR1 SNHLY, CDR2 FYNNEI. V was cut by 0 bases and J by 11 bases, with 13 bases left in between. The CDR3 extends over 13 amino acids.

The V call is TRBV5-6, the J call TRBJ1-4, with unresolved D. CDR1 is SGHDT, CDR2 YYEEEE, per germline. The CDR3 runs 15 residues. Trimming cost V 2 bases and J 7 bases, with 15 bases left between them. CDR3 in DNA: TGTGCCAGCAGCTTACCAGGAATGGGTGGTGAAAAACTGTTTTTT. Translating it yields CASSLPGMGGEKLFF. Full variable domain (outside the CDR3, taken from reference TRBV5-6 and TRBJ1-4): DAGVTQSPTHLIKTRGQQVTLRCSPKSGHDTVSWYQQALGQGPQFIFQYYEEEERQRGNFPDRFSGHQFPNYSSELNVNALLLGDSALYLCASSLPGMGGEKLFFGSGTQLSVL.